The 23 T cell receptor beta chains reported below all come from one sample, sequenced in a study of CD8 T cells in Susac syndrome (dated by TCRdb to between 2019 and 2020). Library preparation used the immunoSEQ multiplex PCR assay. RNA was extracted using the RNeasy kit, and roughly 0.5 to 1 microgram was reverse transcribed with random hexamers. The raw public reads went through TCRdb reprocessing: fastp at Q25, MiXCR clone calling, in-frame beta chains kept. All rows with the same CDR3 protein become a single entry with the most common DNA and genes. Recorded for this sample are 80,000 to 90,000 distinct CDR3 sequences; over 85% of them occurred a single time. The ten top clones hold 0.3% to 0.4% of the sample. The sample taken for sequencing was CD8+ T cells from PBMCs. The receptors come from a human donor in good health.

The DNA of the CDR3 is TGTGCCAGCAGTTACTCGACTAGCGGGGGGGTCCCGCAGTATTTT. It yields the protein CASSYSTSGGVPQYF. The chain is built from TRBV6-2 or TRBV6-3 and TRBJ2-3, with TRBD2 identical over 14 bases. Trimming cost V 0 bases and J 10 bases; bases outside gene matches: 3. Looked up from germline, CDR1 is MNHEY and CDR2 is SVGEGT. This CDR3 has 15 amino acids.

V usage is TRBV5-6 and J usage is TRBJ1-1; D is unclear. Trimming pared 7 bases from V and 6 bases from J, leaving 16 bases between. This CDR3 contains 13 residues. Germline loops: CDR1 SGHDT, CDR2 YYEEEE. In DNA, the CDR3 is TGTGCCAGCTCCCCGAGTTTTGTCGCTGAAGCTTTCTTT. As protein: CASSPSFVAEAFF.

V is TRBV7-9 and J is TRBJ2-1; no firm D call. Trimming removed 2 bases from V and 5 bases from J, with 13 bases in between. Germline loops: CDR1 SEHNR, CDR2 FQNEAQ (reference sequence). The CDR3 has 15 residues. The CDR3 bases are TGTGCCAGCAGCTTATGGCTTGGGGTGAACAATGAGCAGTTCTTC. This gives the protein CASSLWLGVNNEQFF.

The chain joins TRBV3-1 to TRBJ2-1, with TRBD1 identical over 10 bases. There are 12 residues in the CDR3. V shed 1 base, J shed 15 bases, and the junction held 3 bases outside the gene matches. CDR1 is LGHDT, CDR2 YNNKEL, per germline (reference sequence). The CDR3 here is CASSQARQGAFF. CDR3 DNA sequence: TGTGCCAGCAGCCAAGCCCGACAGGGGGCGTTCTTC.

The CDR3 sequence is CSVAGHSNTEAFF. CDR3 sequence (DNA): TGCAGCGTTGCGGGACACTCGAACACTGAAGCTTTCTTT. The chain carries TRBV29-1 and TRBJ1-1, with a weak D call TRBD1 (6 bases). Looked up from germline, CDR1 is SQVTM and CDR2 is ANQGSEA. The V end was cut by 4 bases, the J end by 1 base, with 10 bases between. There are 13 residues in the CDR3.

This clonotype is a singleton in its sample. The gene calls are TRBV29-1 and TRBJ1-3; the D is unclear. The germline V and J ends were trimmed by 7 bases and 0 bases, with 7 bases remaining between them. The length of the CDR3 is 12 residues. The germline CDR1 and CDR2 sequences are SQVTM and ANQGSEA. The CDR3 loop reads CSAIISGNTIYF. CDR3 DNA: TGCAGCGCTATTATCTCTGGAAACACCATATATTTT.

To note about this clonotype: The junction shows a germline mismatch at one end, possibly a read error. The chain joins TRBV12-3 or TRBV12-4 to TRBJ2-7, with no clear D. The CDR3 consists of 11 residues. The DNA for the CDR3 is TGTGCCAGCTCCGCCTCCTCCGAGCAGTACTTC. Protein sequence: CASSASSEQYF.

V gene TRBV18 combines with J gene TRBJ1-1, with D maybe TRBD1 (5 bases). CDR3 length: 13 residues. Germline CDR1 reads KGHSH; CDR2 reads LQKENI. Trimming pared 11 bases from V and 6 bases from J, leaving 19 bases between. The chain's CDR3 is CAGEGPWGAEAFF. The DNA for the CDR3 is TGTGCCGGCGAGGGACCCTGGGGCGCTGAAGCTTTCTTT.

The V gene is TRBV5-6, the J gene TRBJ1-5, with a weak D call TRBD1 (6 bases). From germline, CDR1 is SGHDT and CDR2 YYEEEE. Between the trimmed V and J ends, which lost 5 bases and 4 bases, there was a span of 13 bases. The CDR3 runs to 14 residues. The CDR3 spells CASRTQGTNQPQHF. CDR3 coding DNA: TGTGCCAGCAGAACGCAGGGGACGAATCAGCCCCAGCATTTT.

This clonotype came up once. CDR3: CASSLELGGYNEQFF. The CDR3 nucleotides read TGTGCCAGCAGCTTAGAACTAGGGGGTTACAATGAGCAGTTCTTC. J is TRBJ2-1 and V is TRBV7-7; D might be TRBD1 (6 bases). Per germline, CDR1 SSHAT and CDR2 FNYEAQ (reference sequence). The CDR3 is 15 residues long. Deletions cut 1 base from V and 4 bases from J, with 11 bases between.

The genes are TRBV7-9 and TRBJ1-4, with 9 bases identical to TRBD1. This CDR3 contains 17 residues. Trimming removed 1 base from V and 6 bases from J; junction bases left unmatched: 9. Looked up from germline, CDR1 is SEHNR and CDR2 is FQNEAQ (reference sequence). CDR3 sequence reads: CASSLVGAGQGDEKLFF. The DNA for the CDR3 is TGTGCCAGCAGCTTAGTCGGCGCGGGACAGGGAGATGAAAAACTGTTTTTT. The full variable domain, rest sourced from reference TRBV7-9 and TRBJ1-4, is DTGVSQNPRHKITKRGQNVTFRCDPISEHNRLYWYRQTLGQGPEFLTYFQNEAQLEKSRLLSDRFSAERPKGSFSTLEIQRTEQGDSAMYLCASSLVGAGQGDEKLFFGSGTQLSVL.

The chain employs TRBV3-1 and TRBJ1-2, with a tentative D call TRBD1 (5 bases). Germline V gene lookup returns CDR1 LGHDT and CDR2 YNNKEL (reference sequence). The CDR3 spans 15 residues. The V end lost 0 bases, the J end lost 5 bases, and 13 bases lay between the germline ends. The CDR3 loop is CASSQDWGTVYGYTF. CDR3 nucleotide sequence: TGTGCCAGCAGCCAAGATTGGGGGACCGTGTATGGCTACACCTTC.

The rearrangement links TRBV29-1 to TRBJ1-2, with no clear D. Germline values: CDR1 SQVTM, CDR2 ANQGSEA. V lost 2 bases to trimming and J lost 6 bases, with 4 bases between them. This CDR3 contains 10 residues. In DNA, the CDR3 is TGCAGCGTTGAAAGCAATGGCTACACCTTC. It codes for CSVESNGYTF.

The V and J genes are TRBV13 and TRBJ2-1; the match to TRBD1 covers 11 bases. Germline trimming cut 5 bases from V and 8 bases from J; bases unmatched to any gene: 8. CDR3 length: 15 residues. CDR1 PRHDT and CDR2 FYEKMQ come from the germline V gene (reference sequence). CDR3 sequence reads: CASSLRGQGGHEQFF. In DNA, the CDR3 is TGTGCCAGCAGCCTGAGGGGACAGGGGGGGCATGAGCAGTTCTTC.

V and J are TRBV4-1 and TRBJ1-2; 8 bases agree with TRBD1. Germline lookup yields CDR1 MGHRA and CDR2 YSYEKL. The CDR3 totals 15 residues. The V gene end was trimmed by 1 base and the J gene end by 4 bases; junction bases not matched to a gene: 5. The CDR3 DNA sequence: TGCGCCAGCAGCCAAGTCCCAGGGGGCTCCTATGGCTACACCTTC. Its translation: CASSQVPGGSYGYTF.

This clonotype has more than one count but fewer than ten. This rearrangement joins TRBV12-3 or TRBV12-4 to TRBJ2-4; the match to TRBD2 covers 7 bases. J lost 0 bases, V lost 1 base, and 0 bases had no gene match. This CDR3 has 15 amino acids. DNA for the CDR3: TGTGCCAGCAGTTTAGGGGGGGGAGCCAAAAACATTCAGTACTTC. Amino acid sequence: CASSLGGGAKNIQYF.

This clonotype was seen a single time. The rearrangement uses TRBV29-1 and TRBJ1-3; no firm D call. This CDR3 contains 14 residues. V was shortened by 5 bases and J by 10 bases, with 21 bases between the two germline ends. Germline V lookup: CDR1 SQVTM, CDR2 ANQGSEA. CDR3 amino acids: CSVSGPGSTSTIYF. The CDR3, as DNA: TGCAGCGTTTCCGGACCGGGGAGCACATCGACCATATATTTT.

This sequence joins TRBV29-1 and TRBJ1-4; D is uncertain. Trimming cost V 8 bases and J 8 bases, with 12 bases left between them. The CDR3 is 11 residues long. CDR1 and CDR2 (germline): SQVTM, ANQGSEA. The CDR3 is CSLQSGEKLFF. In DNA form, the CDR3 reads TGCAGCCTCCAGTCGGGGGAAAAACTGTTTTTT.

This chain connects TRBV6-6 to TRBJ2-7, with no clear D. This CDR3 comprises 14 residues. The V gene's germline CDR1 is MNHNY and CDR2 SVGAGI (reference sequence). Trimming cost V 7 bases and J 1 base, with 14 bases left between them. This CDR3 is CASTSPERSYEQYF. DNA for the CDR3: TGTGCCAGCACCTCACCCGAGCGTTCCTACGAGCAGTACTTC.

The CDR3 DNA reads TGTGCCAGCAGCGCATGGGACGGGGGGATTGCGGAGACCCAGTACTTC. This translates into CASSAWDGGIAETQYF. The V call is TRBV9, the J call TRBJ2-5; 7 bases match TRBD2. The CDR3 extends over 16 amino acids. With V trimmed by 3 bases and J by 5 bases, 13 bases remained unmatched. In germline, CDR1 is SGDLS, CDR2 YYNGEE.

V is TRBV2 and J is TRBJ1-6, with a tentative D call TRBD1 (6 bases). Germline CDR1 SNHLY, CDR2 FYNNEI. V was shortened by 3 bases and J by 3 bases, with 9 bases between the two germline ends. The CDR3 spans 15 residues. CDR3 sequence: CASSEDSVYNSPLHF. CDR3 nucleotide sequence: TGTGCCAGCAGTGAGGACAGCGTCTATAATTCACCCCTCCACTTT.

This clonotype was observed a single time. The chain couples TRBV7-9 to TRBJ2-3, with 10 nucleotides matching TRBD2. CDR1 SEHNR and CDR2 FQNEAQ come from the germline V gene (reference sequence). The V segment lost 2 bases and the J segment 2 bases; nucleotides outside the gene matches: 4. CDR3 length: 16 residues. As DNA, the CDR3 is TGTGCCAGCAGCTTAAAACTAGCGGGGCTCACAGATACGCAGTATTTT. It is translated as CASSLKLAGLTDTQYF.

The CDR3 DNA follows: TGCAGCGCCGAGGGACAGGGGGCGGGGGAGCAGTACTTC. It specifies CSAEGQGAGEQYF. The rearrangement uses TRBV29-1 and TRBJ2-7; 12 bases match TRBD1. CDR3 size: 13 residues. V lost 7 bases and J lost 7; bases outside the gene matches: 8. Germline CDR1 and CDR2: SQVTM and ANQGSEA.